What follows describes a single TCR beta chain. These data originate in a study of blood T cell repertoires in COVID-19. Across the whole study: Material from acute and convalescent COVID-19 was sourced from the United States, Italy and Spain.

CDR3 length equals 14 residues. V shed 3 bases and J shed 3 bases, with 8 bases lying between them. Germline V CDR1 and CDR2: LNHDA, SQIVND (reference sequence). In the original processing: Nucleated cell number was recorded as an estimate derived from reference gene primer amplification. Clones were read by immunoSEQ multiplex PCR, and TCRdb kept only the in-frame ones, dropping some. The DNA gave D and trimming, while V, J and clone size come from that table. The sample carries more than 20,000 clones, nearly 90% recorded once. The sequencing sample was made of peripheral blood. This chain connects TRBV19 to TRBJ2-2; D unresolved. The clonotype was recovered from a man between 65 and 85 years old with acute or convalescent COVID-19. The CDR3 sequence: CASSIRGDTGELFF. CDR3 nucleotides: TGTGCCAGTAGTATTCGTGGAGACACCGGGGAGCTGTTTTTT.